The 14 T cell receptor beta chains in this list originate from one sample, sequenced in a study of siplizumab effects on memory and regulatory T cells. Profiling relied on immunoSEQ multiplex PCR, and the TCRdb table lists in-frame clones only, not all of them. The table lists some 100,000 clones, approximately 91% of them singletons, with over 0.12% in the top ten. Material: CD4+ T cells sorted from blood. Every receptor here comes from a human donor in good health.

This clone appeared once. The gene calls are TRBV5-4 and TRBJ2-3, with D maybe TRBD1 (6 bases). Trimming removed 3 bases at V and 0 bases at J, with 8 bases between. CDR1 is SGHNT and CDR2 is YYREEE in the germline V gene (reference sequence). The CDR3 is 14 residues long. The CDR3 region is CASSYDRSTDTQYF. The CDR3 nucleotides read TGTGCCAGCAGCTATGACAGGAGCACAGATACGCAGTATTTT.

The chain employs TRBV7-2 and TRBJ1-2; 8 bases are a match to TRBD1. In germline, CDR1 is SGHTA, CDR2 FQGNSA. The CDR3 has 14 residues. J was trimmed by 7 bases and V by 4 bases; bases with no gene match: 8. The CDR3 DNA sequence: TGTGCCAGCAGCTCTGCAGGGGGCCTAGGTGGCTACACCTTC. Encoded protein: CASSSAGGLGGYTF.

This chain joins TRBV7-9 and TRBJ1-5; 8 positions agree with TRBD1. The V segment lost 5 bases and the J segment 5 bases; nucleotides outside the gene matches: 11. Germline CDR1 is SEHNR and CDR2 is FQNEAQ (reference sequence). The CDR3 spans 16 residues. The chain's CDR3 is CASSTDRGEAHQPQHF. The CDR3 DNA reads TGTGCCAGCAGCACTGACAGGGGAGAGGCCCATCAGCCCCAGCATTTT.

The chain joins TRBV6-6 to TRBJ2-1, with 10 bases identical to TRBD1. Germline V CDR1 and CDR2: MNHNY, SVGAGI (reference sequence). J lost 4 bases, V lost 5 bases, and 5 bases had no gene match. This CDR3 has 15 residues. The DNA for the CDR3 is TGTGCCAGCAGTATAGGACAGGGGGTATACAATGAGCAGTTCTTC. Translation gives CASSIGQGVYNEQFF.

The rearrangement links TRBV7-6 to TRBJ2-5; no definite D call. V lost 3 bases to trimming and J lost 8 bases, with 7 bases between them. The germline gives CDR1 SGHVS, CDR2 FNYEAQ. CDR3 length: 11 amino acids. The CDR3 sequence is CASSFYDTQYF. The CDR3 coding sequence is TGTGCCAGCAGCTTCTACGATACCCAGTACTTC.

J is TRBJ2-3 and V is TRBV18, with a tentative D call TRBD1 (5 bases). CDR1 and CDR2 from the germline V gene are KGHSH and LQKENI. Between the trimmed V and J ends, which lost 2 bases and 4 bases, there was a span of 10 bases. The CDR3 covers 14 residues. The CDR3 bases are TGTGCCAGCTCACCAGGGGCCCCCGCAGATACGCAGTATTTT. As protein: CASSPGAPADTQYF.

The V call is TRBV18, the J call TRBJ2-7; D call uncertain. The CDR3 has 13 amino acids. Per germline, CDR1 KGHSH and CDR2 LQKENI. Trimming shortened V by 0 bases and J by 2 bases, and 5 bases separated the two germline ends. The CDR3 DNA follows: TGTGCCAGCTCACCACCAGTAACCTACGAGCAGTACTTC. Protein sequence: CASSPPVTYEQYF.

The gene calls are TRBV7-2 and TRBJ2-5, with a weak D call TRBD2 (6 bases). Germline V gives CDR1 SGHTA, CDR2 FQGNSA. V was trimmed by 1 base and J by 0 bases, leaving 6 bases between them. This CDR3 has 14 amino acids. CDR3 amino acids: CASSLGGDQETQYF. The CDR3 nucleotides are TGTGCCAGCAGCTTAGGGGGGGACCAAGAGACCCAGTACTTC.

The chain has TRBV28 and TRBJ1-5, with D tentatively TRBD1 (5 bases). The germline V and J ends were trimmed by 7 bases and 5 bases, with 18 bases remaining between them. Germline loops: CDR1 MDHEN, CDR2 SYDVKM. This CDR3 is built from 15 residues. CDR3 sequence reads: CASIPRTGLHQPQHF. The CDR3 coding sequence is TGTGCCAGCATCCCCCGCACGGGGCTCCATCAGCCCCAGCATTTT.

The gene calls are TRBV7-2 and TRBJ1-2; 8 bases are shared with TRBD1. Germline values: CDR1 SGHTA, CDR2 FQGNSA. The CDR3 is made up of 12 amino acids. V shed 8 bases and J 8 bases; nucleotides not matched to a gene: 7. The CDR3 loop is CASAETGEGYTF. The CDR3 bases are TGTGCCAGCGCCGAGACAGGGGAGGGCTACACCTTC.

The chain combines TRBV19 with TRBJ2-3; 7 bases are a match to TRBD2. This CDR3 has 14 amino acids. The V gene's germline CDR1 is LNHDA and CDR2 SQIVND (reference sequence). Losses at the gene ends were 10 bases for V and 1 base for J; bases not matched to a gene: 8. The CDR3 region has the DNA TGTGCCACCACTTTGGGAGGGGGCACAGATACGCAGTATTTT. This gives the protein CATTLGGGTDTQYF.

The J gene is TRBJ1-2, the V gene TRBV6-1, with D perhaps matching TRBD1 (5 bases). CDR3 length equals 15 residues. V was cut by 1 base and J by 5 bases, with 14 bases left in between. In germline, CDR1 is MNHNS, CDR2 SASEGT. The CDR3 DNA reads TGTGCCAGCAGTGAAGGATGGGACGGTTTATATGGCTACACCTTC. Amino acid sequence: CASSEGWDGLYGYTF.

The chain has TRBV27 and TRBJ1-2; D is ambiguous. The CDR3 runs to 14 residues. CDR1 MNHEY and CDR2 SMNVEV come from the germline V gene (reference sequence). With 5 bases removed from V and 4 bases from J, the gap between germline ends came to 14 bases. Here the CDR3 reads CASSPRDSAYGYTF. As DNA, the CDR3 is TGTGCCAGCAGTCCCCGGGATTCGGCCTATGGCTACACCTTC.

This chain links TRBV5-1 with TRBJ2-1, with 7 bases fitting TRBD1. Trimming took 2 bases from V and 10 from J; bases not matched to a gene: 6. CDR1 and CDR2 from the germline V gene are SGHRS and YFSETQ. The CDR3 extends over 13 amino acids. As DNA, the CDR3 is TGCGCCAGCAGCTTCGGGCGACAGGGAGAGCAGTTCTTC. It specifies CASSFGRQGEQFF.